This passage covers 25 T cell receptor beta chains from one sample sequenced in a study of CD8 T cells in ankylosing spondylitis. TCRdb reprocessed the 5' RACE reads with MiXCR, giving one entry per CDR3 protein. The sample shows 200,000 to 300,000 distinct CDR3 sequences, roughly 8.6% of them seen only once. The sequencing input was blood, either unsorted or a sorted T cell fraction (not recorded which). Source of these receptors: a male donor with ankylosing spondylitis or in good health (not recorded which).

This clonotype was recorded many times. The CDR3 loop is CASSLGGLYNEQFF. The CDR3 DNA reads as TGCGCCAGCAGCTTGGGGGGACTATACAATGAGCAGTTCTTC. The chain uses TRBV5-1 and TRBJ2-1; TRBD2 aligns across 7 bases. Trimming at V came to 0 bases and at J to 4 bases, leaving 1 base not matched to a gene. The germline V gene has CDR1 SGHRS and CDR2 YFSETQ. The CDR3 consists of 14 residues.

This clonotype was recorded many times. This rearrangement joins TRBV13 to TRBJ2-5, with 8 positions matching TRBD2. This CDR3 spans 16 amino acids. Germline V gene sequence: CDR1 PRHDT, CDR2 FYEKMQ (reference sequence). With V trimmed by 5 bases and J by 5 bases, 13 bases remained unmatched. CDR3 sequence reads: CASSVMSAGVGETQYF. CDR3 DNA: TGTGCCAGCAGCGTCATGTCAGCGGGAGTTGGGGAGACCCAGTACTTC.

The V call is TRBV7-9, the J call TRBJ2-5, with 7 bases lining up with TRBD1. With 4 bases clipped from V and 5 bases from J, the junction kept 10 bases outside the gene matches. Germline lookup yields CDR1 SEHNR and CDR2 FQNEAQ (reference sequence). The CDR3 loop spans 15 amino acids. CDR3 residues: CASSSRSGGSETQYF. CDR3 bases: TGTGCCAGCAGCTCGAGATCAGGGGGATCGGAGACCCAGTACTTC.

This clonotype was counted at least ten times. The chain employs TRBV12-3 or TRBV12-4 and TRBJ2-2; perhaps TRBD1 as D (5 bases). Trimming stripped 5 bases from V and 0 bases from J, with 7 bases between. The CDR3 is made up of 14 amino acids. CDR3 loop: CASSDRTNTGELFF. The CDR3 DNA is TGTGCCAGCAGTGACAGAACGAACACCGGGGAGCTGTTTTTT.

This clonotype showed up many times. As DNA, the CDR3 is TGCAGTGCTAGAGACCTTAGCGGGACCTTTCACAATGAGCAGTTCTTC. This sequence encodes CSARDLSGTFHNEQFF. The chain has TRBV20-1 and TRBJ2-1, with 8 bases fitting TRBD2. The CDR3 length is 16 residues. V shed 0 bases, J shed 5 bases, and the junction held 9 bases outside the gene matches. Germline V gene data show CDR1 as DFQATT and CDR2 as SNEGSKA (reference sequence).

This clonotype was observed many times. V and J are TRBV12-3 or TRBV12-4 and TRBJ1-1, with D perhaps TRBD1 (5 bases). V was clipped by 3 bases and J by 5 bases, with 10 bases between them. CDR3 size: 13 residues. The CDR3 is CASSFGGETEAFF. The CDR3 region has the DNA TGTGCCAGCAGTTTCGGGGGGGAGACTGAAGCTTTCTTT.

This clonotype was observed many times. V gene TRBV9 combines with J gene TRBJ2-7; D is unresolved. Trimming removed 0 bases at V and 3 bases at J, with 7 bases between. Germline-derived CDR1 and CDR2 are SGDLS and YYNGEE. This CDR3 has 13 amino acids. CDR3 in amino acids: CASSVGAFYEQYF. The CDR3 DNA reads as TGTGCCAGCAGCGTAGGGGCATTCTACGAGCAGTACTTC.

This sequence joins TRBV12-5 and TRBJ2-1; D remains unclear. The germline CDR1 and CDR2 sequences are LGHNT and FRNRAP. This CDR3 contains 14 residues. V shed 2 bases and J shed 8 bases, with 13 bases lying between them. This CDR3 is CASGLSYWGYEQFF. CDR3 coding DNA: TGTGCTAGTGGTTTGTCATACTGGGGTTATGAGCAGTTCTTC.

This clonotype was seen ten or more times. CDR3 coding DNA: TGTGCCAGCACCCCCTGGGTGAGCGGGAGCACCTACGAGCAGTACTTC. Translated: CASTPWVSGSTYEQYF. The chain links TRBV5-6 to TRBJ2-7; 8 bases agree with TRBD2. The CDR3 loop spans 16 amino acids. The V gene end was trimmed by 6 bases and the J gene end by 2 bases; junction bases not matched to a gene: 13. Germline V gives CDR1 SGHDT, CDR2 YYEEEE. Full variable domain (missing parts from reference TRBV5-6 and TRBJ2-7): DAGVTQSPTHLIKTRGQQVTLRCSPKSGHDTVSWYQQALGQGPQFIFQYYEEEERQRGNFPDRFSGHQFPNYSSELNVNALLLGDSALYLCASTPWVSGSTYEQYFGPGTRLTVT.

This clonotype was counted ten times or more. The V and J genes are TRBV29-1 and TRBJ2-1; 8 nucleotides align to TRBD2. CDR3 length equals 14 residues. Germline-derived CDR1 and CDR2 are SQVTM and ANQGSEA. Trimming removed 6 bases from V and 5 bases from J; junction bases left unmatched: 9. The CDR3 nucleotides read TGCAGCGTATCTTCTAGCGGGCACAACAATGAGCAGTTCTTC. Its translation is CSVSSSGHNNEQFF.

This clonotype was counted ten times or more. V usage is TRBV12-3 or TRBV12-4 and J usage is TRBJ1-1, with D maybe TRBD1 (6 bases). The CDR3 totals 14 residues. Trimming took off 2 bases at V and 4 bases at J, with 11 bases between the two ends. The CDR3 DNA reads TGTGCCAGCAGTTTAACAGGGTCGACCACTGAAGCTTTCTTT. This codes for CASSLTGSTTEAFF.

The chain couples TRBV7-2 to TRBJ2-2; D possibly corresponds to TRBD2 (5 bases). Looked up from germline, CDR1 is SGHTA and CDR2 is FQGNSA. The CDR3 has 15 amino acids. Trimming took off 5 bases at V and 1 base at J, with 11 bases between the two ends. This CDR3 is CASSGQSGNTGELFF. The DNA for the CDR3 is TGTGCCAGCAGCGGGCAGAGCGGGAACACCGGGGAGCTGTTTTTT.

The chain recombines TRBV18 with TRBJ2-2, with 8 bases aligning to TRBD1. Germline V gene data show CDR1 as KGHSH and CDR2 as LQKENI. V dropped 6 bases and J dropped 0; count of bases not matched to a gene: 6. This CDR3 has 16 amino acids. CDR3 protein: CASSRVGQANTGELFF. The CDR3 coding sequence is TGTGCCAGCTCCCGAGTGGGACAGGCGAACACCGGGGAGCTGTTTTTT.

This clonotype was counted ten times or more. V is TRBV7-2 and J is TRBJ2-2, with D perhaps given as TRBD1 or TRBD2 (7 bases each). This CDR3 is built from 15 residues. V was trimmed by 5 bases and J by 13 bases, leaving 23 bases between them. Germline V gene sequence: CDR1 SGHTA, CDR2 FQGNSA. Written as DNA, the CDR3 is TGTGCCAGCAGCCAGGGGGGACTAACCACCTCAGTGCTGTTTTTT. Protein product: CASSQGGLTTSVLFF.

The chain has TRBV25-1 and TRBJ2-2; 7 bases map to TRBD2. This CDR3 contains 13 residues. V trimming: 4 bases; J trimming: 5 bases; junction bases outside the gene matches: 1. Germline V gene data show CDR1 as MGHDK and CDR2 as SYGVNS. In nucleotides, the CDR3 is TGTGCCAGCAGTGGGGGACTAACCGGGGAGCTGTTTTTT. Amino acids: CASSGGLTGELFF.

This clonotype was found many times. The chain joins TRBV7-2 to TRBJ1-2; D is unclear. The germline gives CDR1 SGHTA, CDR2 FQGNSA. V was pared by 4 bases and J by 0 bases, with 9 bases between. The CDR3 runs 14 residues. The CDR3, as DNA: TGTGCCAGCAGCTCCTCAATCACTAACTATGGCTACACCTTC. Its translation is CASSSSITNYGYTF.

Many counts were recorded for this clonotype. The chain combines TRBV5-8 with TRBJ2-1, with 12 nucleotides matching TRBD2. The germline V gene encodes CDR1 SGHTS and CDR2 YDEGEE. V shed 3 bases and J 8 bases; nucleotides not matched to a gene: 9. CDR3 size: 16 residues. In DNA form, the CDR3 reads TGTGCCAGCAGCTCTACTACTAGCGGGGGGTCACATGAGCAGTTCTTC. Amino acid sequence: CASSSTTSGGSHEQFF.

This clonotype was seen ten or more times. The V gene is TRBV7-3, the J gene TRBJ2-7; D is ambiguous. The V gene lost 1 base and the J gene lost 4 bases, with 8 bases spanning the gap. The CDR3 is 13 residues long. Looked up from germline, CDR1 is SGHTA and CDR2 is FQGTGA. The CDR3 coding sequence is TGTGCCAGCAGCTTAAGTTTAGGGTACGAGCAGTACTTC. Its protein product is CASSLSLGYEQYF.

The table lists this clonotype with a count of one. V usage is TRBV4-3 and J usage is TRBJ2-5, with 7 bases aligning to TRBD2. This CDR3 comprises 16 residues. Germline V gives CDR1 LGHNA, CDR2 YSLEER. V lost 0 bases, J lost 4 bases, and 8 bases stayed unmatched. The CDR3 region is CASSQDRGRGGETQYF. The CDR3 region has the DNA TGCGCCAGCAGCCAAGATCGGGGACGCGGGGGAGAGACCCAGTACTTC.

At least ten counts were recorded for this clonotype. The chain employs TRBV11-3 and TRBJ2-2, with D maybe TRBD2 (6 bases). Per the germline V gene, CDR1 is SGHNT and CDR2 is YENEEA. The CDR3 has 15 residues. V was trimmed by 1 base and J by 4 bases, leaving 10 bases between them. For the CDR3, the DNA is TGTGCCAGCAGCTTAGTAGCGGTCACCACCGGGGAGCTGTTTTTT. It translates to CASSLVAVTTGELFF.

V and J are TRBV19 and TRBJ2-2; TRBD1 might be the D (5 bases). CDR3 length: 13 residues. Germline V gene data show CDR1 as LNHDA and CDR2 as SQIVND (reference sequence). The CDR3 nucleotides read TGTGTCACCCGGGCAGGGCAGGTCGGGGAGCTGTTTTTT. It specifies CVTRAGQVGELFF.

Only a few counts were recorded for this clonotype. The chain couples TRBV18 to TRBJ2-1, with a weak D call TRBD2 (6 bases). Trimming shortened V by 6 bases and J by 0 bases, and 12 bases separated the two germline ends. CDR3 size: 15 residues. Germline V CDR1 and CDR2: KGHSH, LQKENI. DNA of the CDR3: TGTGCCAGCTCGTACGGGGGAAGCTCCTACAATGAGCAGTTCTTC. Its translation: CASSYGGSSYNEQFF.

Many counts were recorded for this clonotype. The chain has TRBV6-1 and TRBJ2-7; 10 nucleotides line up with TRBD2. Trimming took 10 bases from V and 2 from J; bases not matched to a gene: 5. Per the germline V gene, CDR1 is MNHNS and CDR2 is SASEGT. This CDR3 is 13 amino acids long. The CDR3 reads CAIRTSGTYEQYF. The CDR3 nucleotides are TGTGCCATCCGGACTAGCGGAACCTACGAGCAGTACTTC.

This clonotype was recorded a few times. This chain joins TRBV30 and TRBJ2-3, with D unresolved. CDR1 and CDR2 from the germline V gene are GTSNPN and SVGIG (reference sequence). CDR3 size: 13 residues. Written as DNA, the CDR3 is TGTGCTGTTTGGCAGGAGTCAACAGATACGCAGTATTTT. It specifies CAVWQESTDTQYF.

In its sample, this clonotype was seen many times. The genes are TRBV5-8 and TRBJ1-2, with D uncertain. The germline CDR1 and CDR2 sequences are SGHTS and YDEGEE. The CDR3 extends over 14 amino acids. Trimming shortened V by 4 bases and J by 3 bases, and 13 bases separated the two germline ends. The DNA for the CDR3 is TGTGCCAGCAGCGCCCCTTCGGATTACTATGGCTACACCTTC. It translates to CASSAPSDYYGYTF.